One sample yielded the 24 T cell receptor beta chains listed below, sequenced in a study of T cell changes during pregnancy in multiple sclerosis. The table came from immunoSEQ multiplex PCR; TCRdb's copy has only in-frame clones and leaves some out. The sample shows 8,600 or so clones, about 90% of them seen only once. The source was CD8+ T cells from peripheral blood mononuclear cells, collected in the first trimester of pregnancy. The receptors derive from a female donor in good health, enrolled as a control in a pregnancy study.

The chain joins TRBV2 to TRBJ2-7; D is perhaps TRBD2 (6 bases). The CDR3 contains 15 residues. Trimming cost V 2 bases and J 1 base, with 12 bases left between them. Germline CDR1 and CDR2: SNHLY and FYNNEI. Written as DNA, the CDR3 is TGTGCCAGCAGTGAATTCGCGGGGCGATCCTACGAGCAGTACTTC. Protein sequence: CASSEFAGRSYEQYF.

The table lists this clone with a few counts. The chain has TRBV6-1 and TRBJ1-3; 7 bases are shared with TRBD1. This CDR3 spans 15 amino acids. Trimming at V came to 8 bases and at J to 0 bases, leaving 7 bases not matched to a gene. CDR1 and CDR2 (germline): MNHNS, SASEGT. The CDR3 coding sequence is TGTGCCAGCGACTTAGGACAGGCCTCTGGAAACACCATATATTTT. Protein product: CASDLGQASGNTIYF.

V is TRBV5-5 and J is TRBJ1-2; 7 bases agree with TRBD1. The CDR3 consists of 17 residues. Germline V gives CDR1 SGHKS, CDR2 YYEKEE (reference sequence). Unmatched junction bases numbered 11, after V lost 3 bases and J lost 0 bases. The CDR3 DNA reads TGTGCCAGCAGCTGGCCCACAGGGGATAAAGCTAACTATGGCTACACCTTC. Translating gives CASSWPTGDKANYGYTF. Combining the CDR3 with reference TRBV5-5 and TRBJ1-2 gives the whole variable domain DAGVTQSPTHLIKTRGQQVTLRCSPISGHKSVSWYQQVLGQGPQFIFQYYEKEERGRGNFPDRFSARQFPNYSSELNVNALLLGDSALYLCASSWPTGDKANYGYTFGSGTRLTVV.

In DNA form, the CDR3 reads TGTGCCAGCAGCCCCGAGACGGAGTCCTACGAGCAGTACTTC. It codes for CASSPETESYEQYF. J is TRBJ2-7 and V is TRBV7-6, with D uncertain. The V gene lost 5 bases and the J gene lost 1 base, with 12 bases spanning the gap. The V gene's germline CDR1 is SGHVS and CDR2 FNYEAQ. This CDR3 is 14 amino acids long.

The chain has TRBV9 and TRBJ1-4; TRBD1 matches 7 bases. The germline gives CDR1 SGDLS, CDR2 YYNGEE. CDR3 length: 16 amino acids. Germline trimming cut 0 bases from V and 5 bases from J; bases unmatched to any gene: 7. CDR3 bases: TGTGCCAGCAGCGTAGGTAGGGGGCGTCTAAATGAAAAACTGTTTTTT. This codes for CASSVGRGRLNEKLFF.

This clone has only one observation. J is TRBJ2-1 and V is TRBV19; the D gene is possibly TRBD2 (6 bases). This CDR3 has 14 residues. The germline V gene encodes CDR1 LNHDA and CDR2 SQIVND (reference sequence). Between the trimmed V and J ends, which lost 7 bases and 9 bases, there was a span of 19 bases. The CDR3 sequence: CASKPGLPASEQFF. The CDR3 DNA sequence: TGTGCCAGTAAACCGGGACTTCCAGCCAGTGAGCAGTTCTTC.

The V and J genes are TRBV4-2 and TRBJ2-7; the match to TRBD2 covers 9 bases. CDR1 LGHNA and CDR2 YNFKEQ come from the germline V gene. CDR3 length equals 18 residues. J lost 6 bases, V lost 4 bases, and 19 bases had no gene match. Here the CDR3 reads CASSLPEGTAGGPSEQYF. Written as DNA, the CDR3 is TGTGCCAGCAGCCTCCCGGAGGGTACCGCGGGAGGGCCCTCCGAGCAGTACTTC.

The chain couples TRBV7-9 to TRBJ2-7, with D maybe TRBD2 (6 bases). Germline V lookup: CDR1 SEHNR, CDR2 FQNEAQ (reference sequence). V lost 5 bases, J lost 2 bases, and 13 bases lay in between. The CDR3 has 14 amino acids. CDR3 region: CASSPATGAYEQYF. The DNA for the CDR3 is TGTGCCAGCAGCCCTGCGACGGGGGCCTACGAGCAGTACTTC.

The chain employs TRBV5-1 and TRBJ2-7; the D gene is possibly TRBD2 (5 bases). In germline, CDR1 is SGHRS, CDR2 YFSETQ. This CDR3 has 14 residues. V lost 0 bases to trimming and J lost 4 bases, with 11 bases between them. CDR3 bases: TGCGCCAGCAGCTTGGATGGACTGGTATACGAGCAGTACTTC. This translates into CASSLDGLVYEQYF.

The V gene is TRBV7-9, the J gene TRBJ1-5; weak D call: TRBD1 (5 bases). The CDR3 has 13 residues. V was trimmed by 5 bases and J by 4 bases, leaving 9 bases between them. Germline CDR1 is SEHNR and CDR2 is FQNEAQ (reference sequence). The DNA for the CDR3 is TGTGCCAGCAGCCGGGAGGGGAATCAGCCCCAGCATTTT. Translated, it gives CASSREGNQPQHF.

This chain joins TRBV11-2 and TRBJ1-5; no firm D call. Trimming cost V 5 bases and J 2 bases, with 10 bases left between them. The CDR3 loop spans 14 amino acids. CDR1 SGHAT and CDR2 FQNNGV come from the germline V gene. The CDR3, as DNA: TGTGCCAGCAGCCCCTCTTTAGGCAATCAGCCCCAGCATTTT. Amino acid sequence: CASSPSLGNQPQHF.

The genes are TRBV27 and TRBJ2-1; TRBD2 might be the D (6 bases). CDR3 size: 12 residues. V shed 3 bases and J shed 9 bases, with 9 bases lying between them. Germline V gene data show CDR1 as MNHEY and CDR2 as SMNVEV (reference sequence). The CDR3 DNA sequence: TGTGCCAGCAGTTTTCGGGGGACTGAGCAGTTCTTC. Its protein product is CASSFRGTEQFF.

V gene TRBV9 combines with J gene TRBJ2-7; a weak D match, TRBD1 (6 bases). Per germline, CDR1 SGDLS and CDR2 YYNGEE. This CDR3 has 14 residues. V gave up 3 bases and J gave up 4 bases, with 14 bases separating them. This CDR3 is CASSEGGETYEQYF. The CDR3 DNA reads as TGTGCCAGCAGCGAAGGGGGTGAAACGTACGAGCAGTACTTC. Complete variable domain (other parts from reference TRBV9 and TRBJ2-7): DSGVTQTPKHLITATGQRVTLRCSPRSGDLSVYWYQQSLDQGLQFLIQYYNGEERAKGNILERFSAQQFPDLHSELNLSSLELGDSALYFCASSEGGETYEQYFGPGTRLTVT.

The V and J genes are TRBV11-2 and TRBJ2-7; TRBD1 might be the D (6 bases). The CDR3 length is 13 residues. CDR1 is SGHAT, CDR2 FQNNGV, per germline. Trimming left V 4 bases short and J 2 bases short, with 9 bases between. In DNA, the CDR3 is TGTGCCAGCAGCTCGGACAGACCCTACGAGCAGTACTTC. This gives the protein CASSSDRPYEQYF.

This clone was recorded once. The V gene is TRBV28, the J gene TRBJ2-3; 7 nucleotides align to TRBD1. The trim removed 5 bases at V and 4 bases at J, leaving 6 bases unmatched. This CDR3 region has 14 residues. Germline V gives CDR1 MDHEN, CDR2 SYDVKM. CDR3 sequence (DNA): TGTGCCAGCAGTATTCTAGGGGGCGCAGATACGCAGTATTTT. This encodes CASSILGGADTQYF.

The chain couples TRBV29-1 to TRBJ2-7, with a possible D match to TRBD1 (5 bases). Germline CDR1 is SQVTM and CDR2 is ANQGSEA. The CDR3 is made up of 12 amino acids. V gave up 1 base and J gave up 4 bases, with 8 bases separating them. DNA of the CDR3: TGCAGCGTTGAAGCAGGGTTGTACGAGCAGTACTTC. This codes for CSVEAGLYEQYF.

CDR3 in DNA: TGTGCCAGCAGCTTTAATTCCGCCACAGCAGCAACTAATGAAAAACTGTTTTTT. This sequence encodes CASSFNSATAATNEKLFF. The chain couples TRBV7-9 to TRBJ1-4; D gene uncertain. V was pared by 3 bases and J by 0 bases, with 17 bases between. This CDR3 is built from 18 residues. The germline V gene has CDR1 SEHNR and CDR2 FQNEAQ (reference sequence).

This clone was counted once. The chain couples TRBV7-8 to TRBJ1-4; D may be TRBD1 (5 bases). This CDR3 contains 16 residues. The germline V and J ends were trimmed by 5 bases and 6 bases, with 19 bases remaining between them. CDR1 is SGHVS and CDR2 is FQNEAQ in the germline V gene. CDR3 residues: CASSPFGRRVDEKLFF. The CDR3, as DNA: TGTGCCAGCAGCCCGTTCGGCCGCAGGGTGGATGAAAAACTGTTTTTT.

The chain joins TRBV19 to TRBJ2-7, with TRBD2 identical over 8 bases. The CDR3 sequence is 13 residues long. Germline assignment: CDR1 LNHDA and CDR2 SQIVND (reference sequence). V lost 3 bases, J lost 3 bases, and 1 base stayed unmatched. The DNA for the CDR3 is TGTGCCAGTAGTATGAGCGGGAGCTACGAGCAGTACTTC. It yields the protein CASSMSGSYEQYF.

The chain couples TRBV15 to TRBJ2-3; 8 positions match TRBD2. With V trimmed by 2 bases and J by 5 bases, 9 bases remained unmatched. This CDR3 comprises 16 residues. The germline V gene has CDR1 LNHNV and CDR2 YYDKDF (reference sequence). The CDR3 sequence is CATSRPNGGGRDTQYF. CDR3 bases: TGTGCCACCAGCAGACCTAACGGGGGGGGCCGAGATACGCAGTATTTT.

This clone was observed a few times. V gene TRBV27 combines with J gene TRBJ2-7, with TRBD2 matching over 13 bases. The J segment lost 4 bases and the V segment lost 5 bases, leaving 5 bases of the junction unmatched. This CDR3 contains 15 residues. Germline V gene sequence: CDR1 MNHEY, CDR2 SMNVEV (reference sequence). The DNA for the CDR3 is TGTGCCAGCAGTCCAACTAGCGGGGGGGGGTACGAGCAGTACTTC. It yields the protein CASSPTSGGGYEQYF.

This chain joins TRBV27 and TRBJ1-5, with D possibly TRBD1 on 5 matching bases. There are 14 residues in the CDR3. Trimming took off 6 bases at V and 4 bases at J, with 13 bases between the two ends. Germline loops: CDR1 MNHEY, CDR2 SMNVEV (reference sequence). CDR3 nucleotides: TGTGCCAGCAGCTCTGGGGCCGATAATCAGCCCCAGCATTTT. Translated: CASSSGADNQPQHF.

This chain links TRBV2 with TRBJ1-4, with TRBD1 matching over 10 bases. From germline, CDR1 is SNHLY and CDR2 FYNNEI. The ends lost 8 bases at V and 6 bases at J; junction bases unmatched: 15. CDR3 size: 17 residues. The CDR3 loop reads CASGGHTDGTGDEKLFF. CDR3 nucleotide sequence: TGTGCCAGCGGAGGTCATACCGACGGGACAGGGGATGAAAAACTGTTTTTT.

This chain uses TRBV27 with TRBJ1-1, with TRBD1 identical over 9 bases. The CDR3 is 14 residues long. Germline V gene data show CDR1 as MNHEY and CDR2 as SMNVEV (reference sequence). Trimming removed 4 bases from V and 4 bases from J; junction bases left unmatched: 4. The CDR3 DNA reads as TGTGCCAGCAGTTGGACAGGGGTGGGCACTGAAGCTTTCTTT. Protein sequence: CASSWTGVGTEAFF.